This entry lists 22 T cell receptor beta chains sequenced from one sample in a study of T cell responses to AZD1222 COVID-19 vaccine. Measured with immunoSEQ multiplex PCR; TCRdb has only the in-frame clones, and not every one. The data contain about 35,000 clones, approximately 84% of them singletons. This material consisted of peripheral blood, taken 28 days after the second AZD1222 dose. The receptors shown here come from an adult who received the AZD1222 COVID-19 vaccine.

This rearrangement joins TRBV19 to TRBJ1-4, with 7 bases identical to TRBD1. This CDR3 is 14 amino acids long. CDR1 is LNHDA and CDR2 is SQIVND in the germline V gene (reference sequence). J gave up 8 bases and V 3 bases, and 6 bases lay outside the gene matches. CDR3 coding DNA: TGTGCCAGTAGTATTGCACAGGGGAGGGAAAAACTGTTTTTT. It codes for CASSIAQGREKLFF. The variable domain in full, with the rest retrieved from reference TRBV19 and TRBJ1-4, is DGGITQSPKYLFRKEGQNVTLSCEQNLNHDAMYWYRQDPGQGLRLIYYSQIVNDFQKGDIAEGYSVSREKKESFPLTVTSAQKNPTAFYLCASSIAQGREKLFFGSGTQLSVL.

J is TRBJ1-1 and V is TRBV19, with D perhaps matching TRBD1 (5 bases). V lost 4 bases and J lost 1, with 13 bases in between. The CDR3 loop spans 15 amino acids. Germline V gene data show CDR1 as LNHDA and CDR2 as SQIVND (reference sequence). The CDR3 DNA is TGTGCCAGTAGTACCCCGGGGGAGCGGAACACTGAAGCTTTCTTT. This translates into CASSTPGERNTEAFF.

This chain links TRBV7-6 with TRBJ1-2; tentative D call: TRBD1 (5 bases). CDR1 and CDR2 from the germline V gene are SGHVS and FNYEAQ. The germline V and J ends were trimmed by 5 bases and 4 bases, with 17 bases remaining between them. CDR3 length: 15 residues. The CDR3 sequence: CASSPYLTALYGYTF. The DNA for the CDR3 is TGTGCCAGCAGCCCTTACCTGACAGCACTCTATGGCTACACCTTC.

V gene TRBV5-1 combines with J gene TRBJ2-7; D may be TRBD1 (7 bases). The CDR3 sequence is 14 residues long. V lost 1 base and J lost 5, with 13 bases in between. Germline values: CDR1 SGHRS, CDR2 YFSETQ. The CDR3 region is CASSLTGRGDEQYF. DNA for the CDR3: TGCGCCAGCAGCTTGACAGGCAGGGGGGACGAGCAGTACTTC.

The rearrangement uses TRBV5-1 and TRBJ2-1; 7 positions agree with TRBD2. V shed 2 bases, J shed 8 bases, and the junction held 7 bases outside the gene matches. Germline V lookup: CDR1 SGHRS, CDR2 YFSETQ. This CDR3 contains 14 residues. As DNA, the CDR3 is TGCGCCAGCAGCTTTGGACTAGGTGGGGATGAGCAGTTCTTC. The encoded protein is CASSFGLGGDEQFF.

This chain connects TRBV7-6 to TRBJ1-6; the D is unclear. CDR3 length equals 14 residues. V lost 5 bases, J lost 5 bases, and 10 bases lay in between. The germline CDR1 and CDR2 sequences are SGHVS and FNYEAQ. The CDR3 DNA reads as TGTGCCAGCAGCCTCAGGATAGATAATTCACCCCTCCACTTT. This encodes CASSLRIDNSPLHF.

The V call is TRBV9, the J call TRBJ2-1, with 15 bases fitting TRBD2. The J segment lost 2 bases and the V segment lost 9 bases, leaving 3 bases of the junction unmatched. The CDR3 consists of 15 residues. Germline values: CDR1 SGDLS, CDR2 YYNGEE. The CDR3 DNA follows: TGTGCCACTGGACTAGCGGGAGGGACCTACAATGAGCAGTTCTTC. Protein product: CATGLAGGTYNEQFF.

The chain couples TRBV3-1 (or the pseudogene TRBV3-2) to TRBJ1-1; no clear D gene. In germline, CDR1 is LGHDT, CDR2 YNNKEL (reference sequence). Deletions cut 8 bases from V and 1 base from J, with 8 bases between. This CDR3 has 12 amino acids. CDR3: CASRRGNTEAFF. Here the CDR3 DNA reads TGTGCCAGCCGCCGGGGGAACACTGAAGCTTTCTTT.

The V gene is TRBV6-5, the J gene TRBJ2-2; D is undetermined. Trimming cost V 6 bases and J 6 bases, with 8 bases left between them. CDR3 size: 12 residues. Germline lookup yields CDR1 MNHEY and CDR2 SVGAGI. CDR3 sequence: CASRVRSGELFF. Here the CDR3 DNA reads TGTGCCAGCAGAGTCAGGTCCGGGGAGCTGTTTTTT.

This clone showed up just once. This sequence joins TRBV2 and TRBJ2-2; no clear D gene. This CDR3 contains 14 residues. With 5 bases removed from V and 0 bases from J, the gap between germline ends came to 7 bases. CDR1 is SNHLY, CDR2 FYNNEI, per germline. The CDR3 loop reads CASSRVANTGELFF. The CDR3 coding sequence is TGTGCCAGCAGTCGCGTCGCGAACACCGGGGAGCTGTTTTTT. The whole variable domain, filled in from reference TRBV2 and TRBJ2-2, reads EPEVTQTPSHQVTQMGQEVILRCVPISNHLYFYWYRQILGQKVEFLVSFYNNEISEKSEIFDDQFSVERPDGSNFTLKIRSTKLEDSAMYFCASSRVANTGELFFGEGSRLTVL.

The rearrangement links TRBV30 to TRBJ2-2; 7 bases line up with TRBD1. Germline CDR1 GTSNPN, CDR2 SVGIG (reference sequence). The CDR3 sequence is 14 residues long. V was pared by 6 bases and J by 0 bases, with 4 bases of the junction left unmatched. CDR3 amino acids: CACAGTANTGELFF. The DNA for the CDR3 is TGTGCCTGTGCCGGGACAGCGAACACCGGGGAGCTGTTTTTT.

This sequence joins TRBV12-3 or TRBV12-4 and TRBJ1-2; the D is unclear. The CDR3 has 11 amino acids. V shed 6 bases and J shed 8 bases, with 10 bases lying between them. For the CDR3, the DNA is TGTGCCAGCAGCGCCCTGGGGGGCTACACCTTC. Its protein is CASSALGGYTF.

The rearrangement uses TRBV3-1 (or the pseudogene TRBV3-2) and TRBJ1-2, with no clear D. Germline-derived CDR1 and CDR2 are LGHDT and YNNKEL (reference sequence). V lost 5 bases, J lost 1 base, and 5 bases lay in between. This CDR3 contains 12 residues. The CDR3 is CASSSGNYGYTF. The DNA for the CDR3 is TGTGCCAGCAGCTCCGGTAACTATGGCTACACCTTC.

The DNA of the CDR3 is TGTGCCAGCAGTTTATCCCAGGGGGTTGGAAACACCATATATTTT. Translating it yields CASSLSQGVGNTIYF. V usage is TRBV28 and J usage is TRBJ1-3; 7 nucleotides line up with TRBD1. J was trimmed by 3 bases and V by 1 base; bases with no gene match: 3. Per the germline V gene, CDR1 is MDHEN and CDR2 is SYDVKM. CDR3 length equals 15 residues.

The chain carries TRBV9 and TRBJ1-2; 12 bases match TRBD1. Per the germline V gene, CDR1 is SGDLS and CDR2 is YYNGEE. After removal of 0 bases from V and 8 bases from J, the junction contained 5 bases not matched to a gene. The CDR3 spans 15 residues. The CDR3 DNA is TGTGCCAGCAGCGTAGCTCATGGGACAGGGGGCGGCTACACCTTC. It is translated as CASSVAHGTGGGYTF.

The chain combines TRBV19 with TRBJ2-3, with TRBD2 matching over 8 bases. Germline V gives CDR1 LNHDA, CDR2 SQIVND (reference sequence). CDR3 length: 15 residues. With V trimmed by 6 bases and J by 1 base, 6 bases remained unmatched. The chain's CDR3 is CASRAPGLGTDTQYF. For the CDR3, the DNA is TGTGCCAGTAGGGCCCCGGGACTAGGCACAGATACGCAGTATTTT.

CDR3 in DNA: TGTGCCAGCAGCCCCCCCCTAGAATGGGCAGGGGACAAGGGTTTCACTGAAGCTTTCTTT. It translates to CASSPPLEWAGDKGFTEAFF. This chain uses TRBV3-1 (or the pseudogene TRBV3-2) with TRBJ1-1; maybe TRBD1 (6 bases). Deletions cut 4 bases from V and 4 bases from J, with 31 bases between. Germline CDR1 reads LGHDT; CDR2 reads YNNKEL (reference sequence). The CDR3 has 20 amino acids.

This chain uses TRBV5-4 with TRBJ1-2, with unresolved D. This CDR3 is 14 amino acids long. Deletions cut 3 bases from V and 7 bases from J, with 16 bases between. Germline-derived CDR1 and CDR2 are SGHNT and YYREEE (reference sequence). The CDR3 is CASSSEARDRGYTF. CDR3 nucleotide sequence: TGTGCCAGCAGCTCCGAGGCGAGGGATCGTGGCTACACCTTC. Supplemented by reference TRBV5-4 and TRBJ1-2, the full variable domain reads ETGVTQSPTHLIKTRGQQVTLRCSSQSGHNTVSWYQQALGQGPQFIFQYYREEENGRGNFPPRFSGLQFPNYSSELNVNALELDDSALYLCASSSEARDRGYTFGSGTRLTVV.

The sample holds one count of this clone. The chain combines TRBV30 with TRBJ1-1; 7 positions match TRBD1. The CDR3 runs 15 residues. Germline V gene lookup returns CDR1 GTSNPN and CDR2 SVGIG (reference sequence). The trim removed 0 bases at V and 4 bases at J, leaving 8 bases unmatched. The CDR3 loop is CAWSVRGRGGTEAFF. DNA of the CDR3: TGTGCCTGGAGTGTACGGGGCAGGGGGGGCACTGAAGCTTTCTTT.

V gene TRBV30 combines with J gene TRBJ1-2, with no clear D. Germline-derived CDR1 and CDR2 are GTSNPN and SVGIG (reference sequence). The CDR3 is 12 residues long. The ends were cut back, 3 bases at V and 7 bases at J, with 12 bases in the middle. CDR3 sequence reads: CAWRRDQSGYTF. The DNA of the CDR3 is TGTGCCTGGAGGCGGGATCAAAGTGGCTACACCTTC.

The sample holds a few counts of this clone. The chain uses TRBV7-2 and TRBJ1-1; 9 bases fit TRBD1. Trimming took 5 bases from V and 6 from J; bases not matched to a gene: 4. CDR3 length: 13 amino acids. CDR1 SGHTA and CDR2 FQGNSA come from the germline V gene. CDR3 nucleotides: TGTGCCAGCAGCCTGAACAGGGGGCCTGAAGCTTTCTTT. As protein: CASSLNRGPEAFF.

Only one count was recorded for this clone. The chain links TRBV29-1 to TRBJ1-5; D may be TRBD1 (5 bases). Trimming took 2 bases from V and 7 from J, leaving 12 bases between them. The germline gives CDR1 SQVTM, CDR2 ANQGSEA. The CDR3 sequence is 13 residues long. The CDR3 loop reads CSVEFGRGQPQHF. The CDR3 DNA reads as TGCAGCGTTGAATTCGGGAGGGGACAGCCCCAGCATTTT.